Ten or more counts support the clone carrying this TCR beta chain. The antigen remains undetermined. The data derive from a study of T cell repertoires in cytomegalovirus infection. Study context: A matching HLA type, together with CMV infection, was signaled by public TCR beta signatures. Study-level results: Ex vivo, HLA-C-restricted CMV-specific TCR beta clonotypes prevailed over the rest of the response. The study identified carriers of CMV plus the relevant HLA from cumulative public TCR beta family frequency.

CDR1 and CDR2 (germline): SNHLY, FYNNEI. The CDR3 has 13 residues. V dropped 10 bases and J dropped 4 bases, with 16 bases sitting between them. TCRdb passed the reads through MiXCR, listing each CDR3 protein once. The sample contains nearly 550,000 distinct CDR3 sequences, approximately 15% of which appear only once. The sample comprised CD8+ T cells from PBMCs. The chain links TRBV2 to TRBJ1-2, with a tentative D call TRBD1 (5 bases). This clonotype was sampled from a human donor in good health (CMV status not recorded). Some clones in this sample may be carry-over from other donors' samples. The CDR3 is CATLGGHSYGYTF. The DNA of the CDR3 is TGTGCCACCCTCGGAGGACACTCCTATGGCTACACCTTC.